The clone carrying this T cell receptor beta chain showed up just a few times. Its antigen remains unknown. The CDR3 has 15 amino acids. Deletions cut 1 base from V and 2 bases from J, with 10 bases between. Germline V gene data show CDR1 as LNHDA and CDR2 as SQIVND (reference sequence). The data were obtained in a study of T-cell reconstitution after alpha-beta-depleted transplantation in children. Study-wide findings and caveats: By about two months after transplant, alpha-beta T cells reportedly arose from several hundred graft clones that had expanded. The origin of high day-60 TCRbeta diversity in some patients lay in surviving recipient T cells and thymic progenitors.

This sample's TCRbeta library carried unique molecular identifier barcodes. MiXCR was run by TCRdb on the PCR reads, yielding one entry per CDR3 protein. The sample has some 450,000 distinct CDR3 sequences; 43% are singletons. The genes are TRBV19 and TRBJ2-3; the D gene is possibly TRBD1 (5 bases). Source: PBMCs, taken before TCRalphabeta/CD19-depleted stem cell transplant. This TCR derives from a girl aged 2-9 years with aplastic anemia, due to receive a stem cell transplant. This CDR3 is CASSIGRTFTDTQYF. In DNA form, the CDR3 reads TGTGCCAGTAGTATAGGGCGGACATTCACAGATACGCAGTATTTT.